These 25 T cell receptor beta chains originate from one sample sequenced in a study of blood T cell repertoires in COVID-19. This table comes from immunoSEQ multiplex PCR, and its TCRdb copy is limited to in-frame clones, with some not included. The repertoire consists of about 160,000 clones, with 70% to 85% occurring once and the leading ten covering 6.5% to 8.5%. Sequenced input: peripheral blood. All receptors come from a woman aged 40 to 50 with COVID-19, enrolled during active disease.

This clone was observed once. V and J are TRBV25-1 and TRBJ2-3, with TRBD2 matching over 14 bases. CDR1 MGHDK and CDR2 SYGVNS come from the germline V gene. The CDR3 is 13 amino acids. CDR3 sequence: CATGLAGVDTQYF. CDR3 bases: TGTGCGACGGGACTAGCGGGGGTAGATACGCAGTATTTT.

The CDR3 DNA reads as TGTGCCACTCACAAAGGGGGCGGTAATAATCAGCCCCAGCATTTT. This translates into CATHKGGGNNQPQHF. The chain employs TRBV19 and TRBJ1-5, with TRBD1 identical over 7 bases. V lost 10 bases to trimming and J lost 4 bases; unmatched junction nucleotides: 13. Germline CDR1 and CDR2: LNHDA and SQIVND (reference sequence). The CDR3 has 15 residues.

This chain uses TRBV6-5 with TRBJ1-2, with D perhaps matching TRBD1 (6 bases). V was pared by 2 bases and J by 8 bases, with 12 bases between. Germline assignment: CDR1 MNHEY and CDR2 SVGAGI. The CDR3 has 13 amino acids. The DNA of the CDR3 is TGTGCCAGCAGTTACCGGGCGGGGGGCGGCTACACCTTC. Translating it yields CASSYRAGGGYTF.

This chain uses TRBV7-9 with TRBJ1-1; a possible D gene is TRBD1 (5 bases). The CDR3 is made up of 13 amino acids. Germline V gene sequence: CDR1 SEHNR, CDR2 FQNEAQ (reference sequence). V shed 3 bases and J shed 5 bases, with 10 bases lying between them. The CDR3 coding sequence is TGTGCCAGCAGCTTTGGGGGGTCGACTGAAGCTTTCTTT. Encoded protein: CASSFGGSTEAFF.

This clone was recorded once. The chain recombines TRBV5-1 with TRBJ2-1; TRBD2 agrees at 7 bases. J was trimmed by 7 bases and V by 4 bases; bases with no gene match: 11. The germline CDR1 and CDR2 sequences are SGHRS and YFSETQ. The CDR3 sequence is 15 residues long. The CDR3 region is CASSQVGDYLNEQFF. Written as DNA, the CDR3 is TGCGCCAGCAGCCAGGTAGGGGACTATTTAAATGAGCAGTTCTTC.

Here the CDR3 reads CASSYRQGGHTEAFF. The CDR3 bases are TGTGCCAGCAGCTACCGACAGGGGGGACACACTGAAGCTTTCTTT. This chain links TRBV5-4 with TRBJ1-1; 9 nucleotides match TRBD1. The ends lost 3 bases at V and 3 bases at J; junction bases unmatched: 6. The CDR3 contains 15 residues. Germline CDR1 SGHNT, CDR2 YYREEE (reference sequence). The full variable domain, rest sourced from reference TRBV5-4 and TRBJ1-1, is ETGVTQSPTHLIKTRGQQVTLRCSSQSGHNTVSWYQQALGQGPQFIFQYYREEENGRGNFPPRFSGLQFPNYSSELNVNALELDDSALYLCASSYRQGGHTEAFFGQGTRLTVV.

The V and J genes are TRBV12-3 or TRBV12-4 and TRBJ2-5, with D unclear. The CDR3 covers 13 residues. The V end lost 2 bases, the J end lost 5 bases, and 9 bases lay between the germline ends. CDR3 bases: TGTGCCAGCAGTTTATCTGTCAGGGAGACCCAGTACTTC. Translated, it gives CASSLSVRETQYF.

CDR3 residues: CASRTSGAGELFF. For the CDR3, the DNA is TGTGCCAGTAGGACCTCAGGGGCCGGGGAGCTGTTTTTT. This chain connects TRBV19 to TRBJ2-2, with D possibly TRBD1 on 6 matching bases. V lost 6 bases to trimming and J lost 6 bases, with 11 bases between them. This CDR3 contains 13 residues. Looked up from germline, CDR1 is LNHDA and CDR2 is SQIVND (reference sequence).

This clone occurred a few times. J is TRBJ1-6 and V is TRBV24-1; TRBD1 matches 7 bases. CDR1 KGHDR and CDR2 SFDVKD come from the germline V gene. V gave up 7 bases and J gave up 10 bases; unmatched junction bases: 9. This CDR3 comprises 14 residues. CDR3 sequence reads: CATRGDRANSPLHF. CDR3 sequence (DNA): TGTGCCACCAGAGGAGACAGGGCGAACTCACCCCTCCACTTT.

This clone has more than one count but fewer than ten. The rearrangement uses TRBV30 and TRBJ1-6; tentative D call: TRBD1 (5 bases). The CDR3 runs 15 residues. Germline CDR1 reads GTSNPN; CDR2 reads SVGIG (reference sequence). V was cut by 5 bases and J by 7 bases, with 18 bases left in between. The CDR3: CAWDSGGRANSPLHF. The CDR3 DNA follows: TGTGCCTGGGACTCGGGGGGACGCGCAAATTCACCCCTCCACTTT.

The chain uses TRBV10-3 and TRBJ1-1; D is unclear. Per the germline V gene, CDR1 is ENHRY and CDR2 is SYGVKD. The CDR3 is 14 amino acids. V lost 2 bases, J lost 10 bases, and 17 bases lay in between. The CDR3 loop is CAISEGVGLRGAFF. The CDR3 region has the DNA TGTGCCATCAGTGAGGGGGTAGGACTACGGGGAGCTTTCTTT.

The CDR3 region is CASSSTMGGDYEQYV. Here the CDR3 DNA reads TGTGCCAGCAGCTCCACTATGGGGGGGGACTACGAGCAGTACGTC. The chain links TRBV7-9 to TRBJ2-7; 7 nucleotides align to TRBD2. This CDR3 is 15 amino acids long. The germline gives CDR1 SEHNR, CDR2 FQNEAQ (reference sequence). V shed 4 bases, J shed 3 bases, and the junction held 9 bases outside the gene matches.

The chain uses TRBV27 and TRBJ2-7; D uncertain. Germline CDR1 is MNHEY and CDR2 is SMNVEV (reference sequence). This CDR3 is 12 amino acids long. V was trimmed by 5 bases and J by 9 bases, leaving 14 bases between them. The CDR3 region has the DNA TGTGCCAGCAGTCTGCCCGACGGGTCGCAGTACTTC. As protein: CASSLPDGSQYF.

This chain connects TRBV19 to TRBJ1-2; D not certain. With 9 bases removed from V and 0 bases from J, the gap between germline ends came to 11 bases. Per germline, CDR1 LNHDA and CDR2 SQIVND (reference sequence). The CDR3 runs 13 residues. The CDR3 nucleotides read TGTGCCAGCACCTCAGGTGCTAACTATGGCTACACCTTC. This gives the protein CASTSGANYGYTF.

CDR3 coding DNA: TGTGCCAGCAGTGTACAGGGGCATATCAATGAGCAGTTCTTC. Residues: CASSVQGHINEQFF. The rearrangement joins TRBV25-1 to TRBJ2-1; 7 bases are a match to TRBD1. CDR3 length: 14 residues. Germline-derived CDR1 and CDR2 are MGHDK and SYGVNS. V dropped 4 bases and J dropped 6; count of bases not matched to a gene: 6. The full variable domain, in which reference TRBV25-1 and TRBJ2-1 provide the parts outside the CDR3, is EADIYQTPRYLVIGTGKKITLECSQTMGHDKMYWYQQDPGMELHLIHYSYGVNSTEKGDLSSESTVSRIRTEHFPLTLESARPSHTSQYLCASSVQGHINEQFFGPGTRLTVL.

The chain carries TRBV12-3 or TRBV12-4 and TRBJ2-2; possible D gene TRBD2, 6 bases. This CDR3 region has 12 residues. Trimming took 7 bases from V and 3 from J, leaving 6 bases between them. The CDR3 spells CASKRDTGELFF. In DNA form, the CDR3 reads TGTGCCAGCAAGCGGGACACCGGGGAGCTGTTTTTT.

The rearrangement joins TRBV7-8 to TRBJ2-3; D may be TRBD2 (6 bases). The CDR3 length is 15 residues. Germline V gives CDR1 SGHVS, CDR2 FQNEAQ. V dropped 1 base and J dropped 1 base, with 9 bases sitting between them. The CDR3 region has the DNA TGTGCCAGCAGCTTAGGTGGCGGGGGCACAGATACGCAGTATTTT. Residues: CASSLGGGGTDTQYF.

CDR3 sequence (DNA): TGTGCCAGCTCACCGGCTAGGACCTACGAGCAGTACTTC. It codes for CASSPARTYEQYF. The V call is TRBV18, the J call TRBJ2-7; D is unclear. V was clipped by 3 bases and J by 2 bases, with 8 bases between them. This CDR3 has 13 amino acids. The germline V gene encodes CDR1 KGHSH and CDR2 LQKENI.

The chain has TRBV19 and TRBJ1-5; 9 bases are shared with TRBD1. After removal of 5 bases from V and 7 bases from J, the junction contained 3 bases not matched to a gene. CDR3 length: 13 residues. Per the germline V gene, CDR1 is LNHDA and CDR2 is SQIVND (reference sequence). The CDR3 region is CASSWDRDQPQHF. CDR3 bases: TGTGCCAGTAGTTGGGACAGGGACCAGCCCCAGCATTTT.

This clone appeared a single time. The rearrangement joins TRBV27 to TRBJ1-6, with D hard to call. Germline V gene lookup returns CDR1 MNHEY and CDR2 SMNVEV (reference sequence). The CDR3 sequence is 12 residues long. V lost 10 bases and J lost 9, with 13 bases in between. CDR3 sequence reads: CATGILGSPLHF. The CDR3 region has the DNA TGTGCCACCGGGATTTTAGGTTCACCCCTCCACTTT.

V gene TRBV23-1 combines with J gene TRBJ1-6; the D is unclear. TRBV23-1 belongs to the ORF category, with a function that is uncertain. This CDR3 spans 16 amino acids. V gave up 7 bases and J gave up 11 bases, with 24 bases separating them. CDR3 region: CASTRIGRRNSPPLHF. CDR3 nucleotide sequence: TGCGCCAGCACAAGGATAGGGAGGCGGAATTCACCACCCCTCCACTTT.

This clone has a handful of counts. The chain recombines TRBV6-6 with TRBJ1-5; possible D gene TRBD1, 5 bases. This CDR3 is built from 15 residues. In germline, CDR1 is MNHNY, CDR2 SVGAGI (reference sequence). V lost 6 bases, J lost 1 base, and 13 bases lay in between. DNA of the CDR3: TGTGCCAGCAGGCTCGGACAAGGGAGCAATCAGCCCCAGCATTTT. It specifies CASRLGQGSNQPQHF.

The chain recombines TRBV3-1 (or the pseudogene TRBV3-2) with TRBJ2-4, with 9 bases identical to TRBD2. The CDR3 has 16 residues. Trimming took 6 bases from V and 2 from J; bases not matched to a gene: 8. CDR1 LGHDT and CDR2 YNNKEL come from the germline V gene (reference sequence). This CDR3 is CASRLSSGRTKNIQYF. The CDR3 nucleotides are TGTGCCAGCAGACTTTCCAGCGGGAGGACCAAAAACATTCAGTACTTC.

CDR3 sequence (DNA): TGTGCCAGCAGTTTATACACCTCACCCCAGCATTTT. Its protein product is CASSLYTSPQHF. The chain links TRBV28 to TRBJ1-5; D is undetermined. V dropped 1 base and J dropped 10 bases, with 8 bases sitting between them. The V gene's germline CDR1 is MDHEN and CDR2 SYDVKM. This CDR3 spans 12 amino acids.

This chain links TRBV5-4 with TRBJ1-1; 7 bases map to TRBD1. The CDR3 consists of 15 residues. The V segment lost 0 bases and the J segment 2 bases; nucleotides outside the gene matches: 4. Per germline, CDR1 SGHNT and CDR2 YYREEE (reference sequence). The CDR3 protein is CASSLARGLNTEAFF. CDR3 DNA: TGTGCCAGCAGCTTGGCAAGGGGGCTCAACACTGAAGCTTTCTTT. The variable domain in full, with the rest retrieved from reference TRBV5-4 and TRBJ1-1, is ETGVTQSPTHLIKTRGQQVTLRCSSQSGHNTVSWYQQALGQGPQFIFQYYREEENGRGNFPPRFSGLQFPNYSSELNVNALELDDSALYLCASSLARGLNTEAFFGQGTRLTVV.